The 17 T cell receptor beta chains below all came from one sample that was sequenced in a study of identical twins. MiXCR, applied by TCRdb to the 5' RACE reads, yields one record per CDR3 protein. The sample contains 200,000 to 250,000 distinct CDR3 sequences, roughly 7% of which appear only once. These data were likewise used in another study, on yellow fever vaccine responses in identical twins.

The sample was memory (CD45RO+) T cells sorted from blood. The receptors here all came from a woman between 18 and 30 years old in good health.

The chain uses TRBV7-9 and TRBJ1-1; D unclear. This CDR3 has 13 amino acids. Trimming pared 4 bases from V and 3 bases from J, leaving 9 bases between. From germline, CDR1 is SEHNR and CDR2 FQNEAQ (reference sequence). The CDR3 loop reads CASSSREYTEAFF. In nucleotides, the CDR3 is TGTGCCAGCAGCTCGCGGGAGTACACTGAAGCTTTCTTT.

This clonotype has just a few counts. The CDR3 protein is CSARRRDIPEDHQPQHF. In DNA form, the CDR3 reads TGCAGTGCTAGACGTAGGGATATTCCTGAGGACCATCAGCCCCAGCATTTT. V is TRBV20-1 and J is TRBJ1-5; D is ambiguous. V gave up 2 bases and J gave up 5 bases, with 22 bases separating them. Germline V gene lookup returns CDR1 DFQATT and CDR2 SNEGSKA (reference sequence). The CDR3 totals 17 residues.

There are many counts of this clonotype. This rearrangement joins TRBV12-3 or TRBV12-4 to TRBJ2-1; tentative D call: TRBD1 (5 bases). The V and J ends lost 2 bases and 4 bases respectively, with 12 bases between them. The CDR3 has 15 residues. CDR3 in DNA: TGTGCCAGCAGTTTAATAGGGGCCCTATACAATGAGCAGTTCTTC. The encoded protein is CASSLIGALYNEQFF.

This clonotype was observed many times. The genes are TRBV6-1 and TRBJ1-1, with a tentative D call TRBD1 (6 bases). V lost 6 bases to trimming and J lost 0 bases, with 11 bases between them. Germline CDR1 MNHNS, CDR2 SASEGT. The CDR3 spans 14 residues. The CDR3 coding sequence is TGTGCCAGCAGGAGGACAGTGATGAACACTGAAGCTTTCTTT. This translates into CASRRTVMNTEAFF.

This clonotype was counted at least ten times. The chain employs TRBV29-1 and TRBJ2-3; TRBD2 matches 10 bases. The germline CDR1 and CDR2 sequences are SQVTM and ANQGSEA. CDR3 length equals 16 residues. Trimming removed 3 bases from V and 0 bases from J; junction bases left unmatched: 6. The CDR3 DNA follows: TGCAGCGTTGACACTAGCGGGGTCACTAGCACAGATACGCAGTATTTT. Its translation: CSVDTSGVTSTDTQYF.

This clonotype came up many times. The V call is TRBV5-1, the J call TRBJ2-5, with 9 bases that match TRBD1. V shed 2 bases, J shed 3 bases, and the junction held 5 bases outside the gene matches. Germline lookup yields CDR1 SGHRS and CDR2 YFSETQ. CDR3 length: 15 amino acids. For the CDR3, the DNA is TGCGCCAGCAGCTTCACAGGGGGCGGAAAAGAGACCCAGTACTTC. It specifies CASSFTGGGKETQYF.

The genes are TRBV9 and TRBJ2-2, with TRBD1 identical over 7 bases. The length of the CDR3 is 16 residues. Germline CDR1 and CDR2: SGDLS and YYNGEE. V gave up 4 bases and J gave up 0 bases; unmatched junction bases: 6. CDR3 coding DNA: TGTGCCAGCAGCCCGACAGGGATACCGAACACCGGGGAGCTGTTTTTT. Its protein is CASSPTGIPNTGELFF.

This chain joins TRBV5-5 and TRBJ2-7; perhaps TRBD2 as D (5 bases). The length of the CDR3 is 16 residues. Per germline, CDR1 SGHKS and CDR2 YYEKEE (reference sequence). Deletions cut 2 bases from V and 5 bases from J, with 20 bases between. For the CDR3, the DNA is TGTGCCAGCAGCTTAAAGATTACCATCGGGCGGGACGAGCAGTACTTC. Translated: CASSLKITIGRDEQYF.

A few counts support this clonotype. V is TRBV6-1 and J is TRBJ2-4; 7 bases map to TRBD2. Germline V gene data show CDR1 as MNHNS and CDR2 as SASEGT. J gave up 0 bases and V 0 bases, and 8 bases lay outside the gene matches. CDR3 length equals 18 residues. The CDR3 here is CASSEAWEGKVAKNIQYF. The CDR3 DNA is TGTGCCAGCAGTGAAGCATGGGAGGGCAAAGTAGCCAAAAACATTCAGTACTTC.

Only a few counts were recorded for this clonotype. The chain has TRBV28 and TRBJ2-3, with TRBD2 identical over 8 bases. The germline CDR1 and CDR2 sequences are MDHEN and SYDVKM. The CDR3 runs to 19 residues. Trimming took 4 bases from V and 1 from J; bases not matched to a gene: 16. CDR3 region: CASSSYLAGTAFRTDTQYF. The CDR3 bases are TGTGCCAGCAGTTCCTATCTAGCGGGCACAGCATTTCGCACAGATACGCAGTATTTT.

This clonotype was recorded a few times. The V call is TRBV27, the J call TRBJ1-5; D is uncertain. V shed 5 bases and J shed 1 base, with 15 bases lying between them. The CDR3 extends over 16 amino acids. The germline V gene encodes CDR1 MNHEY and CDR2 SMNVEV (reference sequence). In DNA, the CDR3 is TGTGCCAGCAGTGCCAACCCGACACGGAGCAATCAGCCCCAGCATTTT. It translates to CASSANPTRSNQPQHF.

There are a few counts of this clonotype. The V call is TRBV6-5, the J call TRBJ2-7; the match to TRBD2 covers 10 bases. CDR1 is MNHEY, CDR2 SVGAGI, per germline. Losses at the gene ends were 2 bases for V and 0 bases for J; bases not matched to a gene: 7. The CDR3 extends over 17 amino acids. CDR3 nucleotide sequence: TGTGCCAGCAGTTACGGTAGCGGGAGGATCAGCTCCTACGAGCAGTACTTC. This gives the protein CASSYGSGRISSYEQYF.

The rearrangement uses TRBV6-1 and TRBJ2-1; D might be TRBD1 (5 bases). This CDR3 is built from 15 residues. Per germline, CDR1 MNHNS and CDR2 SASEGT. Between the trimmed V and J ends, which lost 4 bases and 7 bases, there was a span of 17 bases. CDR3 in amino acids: CASSGIDRRGNEQFF. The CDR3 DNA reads TGTGCCAGCAGTGGCATTGACAGACGAGGAAATGAGCAGTTCTTC.

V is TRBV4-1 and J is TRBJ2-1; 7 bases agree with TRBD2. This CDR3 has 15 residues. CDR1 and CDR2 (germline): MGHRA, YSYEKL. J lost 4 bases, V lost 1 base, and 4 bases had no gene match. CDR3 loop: CASSQGSSGYNEQFF. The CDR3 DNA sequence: TGCGCCAGCAGCCAAGGGTCTAGCGGATACAATGAGCAGTTCTTC.

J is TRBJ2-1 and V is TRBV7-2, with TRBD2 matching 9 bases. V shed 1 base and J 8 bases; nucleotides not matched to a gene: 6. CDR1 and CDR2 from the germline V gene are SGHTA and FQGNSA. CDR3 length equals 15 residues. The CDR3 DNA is TGTGCCAGCAGCTTAGTAGCGGGAGTGTGGGATGAGCAGTTCTTC. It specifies CASSLVAGVWDEQFF.

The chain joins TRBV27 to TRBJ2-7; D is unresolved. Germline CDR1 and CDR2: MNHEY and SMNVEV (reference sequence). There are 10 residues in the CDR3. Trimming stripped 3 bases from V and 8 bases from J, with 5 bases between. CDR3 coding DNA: TGTGCCAGCAGTTTCGGTAAGCAGTACTTC. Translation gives CASSFGKQYF.

The CDR3 here is CASSYSLAGGKNEQYF. The CDR3 DNA reads as TGTGCCAGCAGTTACTCCCTAGCGGGAGGGAAGAACGAGCAGTACTTC. The V call is TRBV6-5, the J call TRBJ2-7; 12 bases line up with TRBD2. Germline CDR1 and CDR2: MNHEY and SVGAGI. V lost 0 bases to trimming and J lost 5 bases; unmatched junction nucleotides: 5. The CDR3 is made up of 16 amino acids.